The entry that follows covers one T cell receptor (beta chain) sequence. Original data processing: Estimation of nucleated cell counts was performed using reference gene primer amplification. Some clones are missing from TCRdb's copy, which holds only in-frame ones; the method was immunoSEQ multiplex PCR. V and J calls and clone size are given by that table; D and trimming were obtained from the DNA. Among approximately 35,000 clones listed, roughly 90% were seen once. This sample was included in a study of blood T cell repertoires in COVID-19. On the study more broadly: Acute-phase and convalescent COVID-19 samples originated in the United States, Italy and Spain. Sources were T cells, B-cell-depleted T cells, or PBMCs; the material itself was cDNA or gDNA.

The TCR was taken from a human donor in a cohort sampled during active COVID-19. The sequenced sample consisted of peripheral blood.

CDR3 sequence reads: CASSYSTGGRGYTF. The CDR3 region has the DNA TGTGCCAGCAGTTACTCGACAGGGGGCCGAGGCTACACCTTC. The chain links TRBV6-2 or TRBV6-3 to TRBJ1-2; 10 bases match TRBD1. This CDR3 comprises 14 residues. The junction had 3 bases not matched to a gene; V was cut back by 0 bases and J by 8 bases. Germline V gives CDR1 MNHEY, CDR2 SVGEGT.